These 13 T cell receptor beta chains share one sample of origin, sequenced in a study of blood T cell repertoires in COVID-19. The repertoire was sequenced with immunoSEQ multiplex PCR; TCRdb's copy has only in-frame clones and lacks some. The sample has about 250,000 clones, approximately 90% seen once; the top ten hold around 1.7%. The sample was PBMCs or T cells enriched from blood (not recorded which). The receptors were gathered from a man in his forties who had recovered from COVID-19.

The rearrangement uses TRBV3-1 (or the pseudogene TRBV3-2) and TRBJ1-2; D remains ambiguous. This CDR3 contains 15 residues. V lost 0 bases, J lost 4 bases, and 12 bases lay in between. Germline CDR1 LGHDT, CDR2 YNNKEL (reference sequence). CDR3 residues: CASSQEGPGSYGYTF. As DNA, the CDR3 is TGTGCCAGCAGCCAAGAAGGACCGGGGAGCTATGGCTACACCTTC.

The chain is built from TRBV19 and TRBJ1-5; TRBD1 matches at 10 bases. J lost 2 bases, V lost 8 bases, and 3 bases had no gene match. The CDR3 has 14 amino acids. Germline V CDR1 and CDR2: LNHDA, SQIVND (reference sequence). The CDR3 spells CASAGTGGNQPQHF. CDR3 in DNA: TGTGCCAGTGCCGGGACAGGGGGCAATCAGCCCCAGCATTTT.

This chain links TRBV10-3 with TRBJ2-7; 11 bases are a match to TRBD2. Germline V gene data show CDR1 as ENHRY and CDR2 as SYGVKD. V gave up 6 bases and J gave up 3 bases; unmatched junction bases: 7. The CDR3 totals 15 residues. In nucleotides, the CDR3 is TGTGCCATCAGGGGGACTAGCGGCTTTCTCTACGAGCAGTACTTC. This sequence encodes CAIRGTSGFLYEQYF.

V gene TRBV30 combines with J gene TRBJ2-7; a possible D gene is TRBD2 (5 bases). CDR3 length: 14 amino acids. Germline loops: CDR1 GTSNPN, CDR2 SVGIG (reference sequence). The ends were cut back, 4 bases at V and 4 bases at J, with 17 bases in the middle. Here the CDR3 reads CAWTFDYSGYEQYF. Here the CDR3 DNA reads TGTGCCTGGACCTTTGACTACAGTGGATACGAGCAGTACTTC.

The sample holds a few counts of this clone. The rearrangement uses TRBV19 and TRBJ2-2; TRBD1 is a possible D gene (6 bases). Looked up from germline, CDR1 is LNHDA and CDR2 is SQIVND (reference sequence). V lost 7 bases and J lost 2, with 14 bases in between. CDR3 length equals 15 residues. CDR3 amino acids: CASMKGTINTGELFF. Written as DNA, the CDR3 is TGTGCCAGTATGAAGGGGACAATAAACACCGGGGAGCTGTTTTTT. Drawing the rest from reference TRBV19 and TRBJ2-2, the complete variable domain is DGGITQSPKYLFRKEGQNVTLSCEQNLNHDAMYWYRQDPGQGLRLIYYSQIVNDFQKGDIAEGYSVSREKKESFPLTVTSAQKNPTAFYLCASMKGTINTGELFFGEGSRLTVL.

DNA of the CDR3: TGTGCCAGCTCCCCCGCAGGGAATGGCTACACCTTC. Translation gives CASSPAGNGYTF. The chain carries TRBV18 and TRBJ1-2, with D tentatively TRBD1 (5 bases). The V end lost 6 bases, the J end lost 6 bases, and 11 bases lay between the germline ends. This CDR3 is built from 12 residues. Germline V gives CDR1 KGHSH, CDR2 LQKENI.

The chain employs TRBV5-1 and TRBJ1-1, with D tentatively TRBD1 (5 bases). Germline CDR1 reads SGHRS; CDR2 reads YFSETQ. Trimming stripped 1 base from V and 4 bases from J, with 11 bases between. This CDR3 is built from 14 residues. The chain's CDR3 is CASSLLGDGTEAFF. The DNA of the CDR3 is TGCGCCAGCAGCTTGTTAGGGGATGGCACTGAAGCTTTCTTT.

The J gene is TRBJ2-1, the V gene TRBV5-4; D may be TRBD2 (5 bases). Trimming shortened V by 4 bases and J by 6 bases, and 11 bases separated the two germline ends. This CDR3 region has 13 residues. Germline V gives CDR1 SGHNT, CDR2 YYREEE (reference sequence). The CDR3 bases are TGTGCCAGCAGCCCAACTAGGTTCAATGAGCAGTTCTTC. It is translated as CASSPTRFNEQFF.

The chain combines TRBV7-2 with TRBJ1-1; unclear D gene. This CDR3 is 15 amino acids long. V dropped 2 bases and J dropped 2 bases, with 12 bases sitting between them. Germline lookup yields CDR1 SGHTA and CDR2 FQGNSA. The CDR3 sequence is CASSLFGQQNTEAFF. CDR3 DNA: TGTGCCAGCAGCTTATTTGGGCAACAAAACACTGAAGCTTTCTTT. Full variable domain (missing parts from reference TRBV7-2 and TRBJ1-1): GAGVSQSPSNKVTEKGKDVELRCDPISGHTALYWYRQSLGQGLEFLIYFQGNSAPDKSGLPSDRFSAERTGGSVSTLTIQRTQQEDSAVYLCASSLFGQQNTEAFFGQGTRLTVV.

The CDR3 loop is CASCPAARNIYDSPLHF. CDR3 DNA sequence: TGCGCCAGTTGCCCCGCCGCGCGTAATATATACGATTCACCCCTCCACTTT. The chain carries TRBV5-1 and TRBJ1-6; no clear D. This CDR3 has 17 amino acids. The V and J ends lost 8 bases and 8 bases respectively, with 26 bases between them. The germline gives CDR1 SGHRS, CDR2 YFSETQ.

The sample holds many counts of this clone. CDR3 protein: CASRPQLTGVGEQYF. CDR3 in DNA: TGTGCCAGCAGGCCCCAGCTTACAGGGGTGGGCGAGCAGTACTTC. This chain uses TRBV2 with TRBJ2-7; 7 bases map to TRBD1. The CDR3 consists of 15 residues. Germline V gene sequence: CDR1 SNHLY, CDR2 FYNNEI. V was clipped by 6 bases and J by 6 bases; unmatched bases: 14. The complete variable domain, with remaining parts taken from reference TRBV2 and TRBJ2-7, reads EPEVTQTPSHQVTQMGQEVILRCVPISNHLYFYWYRQILGQKVEFLVSFYNNEISEKSEIFDDQFSVERPDGSNFTLKIRSTKLEDSAMYFCASRPQLTGVGEQYFGPGTRLTVT.

This chain uses TRBV4-2 with TRBJ1-6; D is possibly TRBD1 (5 bases). CDR1 and CDR2 from the germline V gene are LGHNA and YNFKEQ. The CDR3 covers 15 residues. Trimming took 1 base from V and 10 from J, leaving 14 bases between them. The CDR3 spells CASSQARGGFSPLHF. The CDR3 bases are TGTGCCAGCAGCCAAGCCCGGGGGGGTTTCTCACCCCTCCACTTT.

This clone was seen once. In nucleotides, the CDR3 is TGTGCCAGCTCTTACAGGGAGACCGCTGAAGCTTTCTTT. Translating it yields CASSYRETAEAFF. The chain carries TRBV18 and TRBJ1-1, with TRBD1 as a possible D gene (6 bases). Germline-derived CDR1 and CDR2 are KGHSH and LQKENI. The ends were cut back, 6 bases at V and 6 bases at J, with 14 bases in the middle. This CDR3 spans 13 amino acids.